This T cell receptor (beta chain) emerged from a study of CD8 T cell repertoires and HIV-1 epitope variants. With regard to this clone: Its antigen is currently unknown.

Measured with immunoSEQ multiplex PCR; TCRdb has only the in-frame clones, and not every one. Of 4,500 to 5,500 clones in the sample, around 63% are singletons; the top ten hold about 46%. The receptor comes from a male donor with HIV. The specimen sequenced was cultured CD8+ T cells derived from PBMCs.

In DNA, the CDR3 is TGTGCCAGCAGTCCAACAGGGGGCGATAGGGAAAAACTGTTTTTT. Translation gives CASSPTGGDREKLFF. The chain joins TRBV6-6 to TRBJ1-4; 9 bases fit TRBD1. CDR1 and CDR2 from the germline V gene are MNHNY and SVGAGI (reference sequence). Germline trimming cut 5 bases from V and 8 bases from J; bases unmatched to any gene: 9. The CDR3 has 15 amino acids.